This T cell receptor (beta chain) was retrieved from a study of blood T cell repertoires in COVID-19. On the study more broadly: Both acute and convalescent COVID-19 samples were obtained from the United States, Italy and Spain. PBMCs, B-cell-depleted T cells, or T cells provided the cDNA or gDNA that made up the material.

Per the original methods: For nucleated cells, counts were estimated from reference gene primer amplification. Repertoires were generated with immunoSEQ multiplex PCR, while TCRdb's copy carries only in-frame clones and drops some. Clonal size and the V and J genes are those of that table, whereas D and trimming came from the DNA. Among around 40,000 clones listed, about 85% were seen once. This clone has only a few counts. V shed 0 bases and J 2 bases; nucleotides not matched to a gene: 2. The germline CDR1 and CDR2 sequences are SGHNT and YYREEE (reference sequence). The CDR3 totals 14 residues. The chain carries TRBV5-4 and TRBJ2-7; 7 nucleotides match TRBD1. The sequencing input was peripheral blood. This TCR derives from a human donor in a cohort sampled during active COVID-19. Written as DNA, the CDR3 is TGTGCCAGCAGCTTGGGTACAGGGGCCTACGAGCAGTACTTC. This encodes CASSLGTGAYEQYF.